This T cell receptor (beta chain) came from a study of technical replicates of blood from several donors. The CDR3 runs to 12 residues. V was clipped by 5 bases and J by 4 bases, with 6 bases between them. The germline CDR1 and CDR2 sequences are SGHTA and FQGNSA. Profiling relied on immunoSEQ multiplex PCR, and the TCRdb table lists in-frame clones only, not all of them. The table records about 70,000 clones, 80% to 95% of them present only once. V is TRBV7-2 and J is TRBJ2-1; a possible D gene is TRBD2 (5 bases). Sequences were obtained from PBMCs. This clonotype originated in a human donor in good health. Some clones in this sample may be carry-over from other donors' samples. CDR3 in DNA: TGTGCCAGCAGCCGGACTTACAATGAGCAGTTCTTC. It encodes CASSRTYNEQFF.